The source of this TCR beta chain is a study of blood T cell repertoires in COVID-19. Study at large: Nucleic acid was either cDNA or gDNA, and it came from T cells, B-cell-depleted T cells, or PBMCs.

TCRdb's table, derived via immunoSEQ multiplex PCR, lists solely in-frame clones and lacks some. Of under 200,000 clones listed, around 90% are singletons. This CDR3 is built from 15 residues. V was pared by 0 bases and J by 8 bases, with 14 bases between. Germline V CDR1 and CDR2: SGHRS, YFSETQ. This chain joins TRBV5-1 and TRBJ1-4, with D perhaps matching TRBD1 (6 bases). Source material: peripheral blood. This sequence was found in a middle-aged man with active or convalescent COVID-19. The CDR3 region has the DNA TGCGCCAGCAGCTTGGAAGGCCCGGGGGGCGAAAAACTGTTTTTT. Its translation is CASSLEGPGGEKLFF.